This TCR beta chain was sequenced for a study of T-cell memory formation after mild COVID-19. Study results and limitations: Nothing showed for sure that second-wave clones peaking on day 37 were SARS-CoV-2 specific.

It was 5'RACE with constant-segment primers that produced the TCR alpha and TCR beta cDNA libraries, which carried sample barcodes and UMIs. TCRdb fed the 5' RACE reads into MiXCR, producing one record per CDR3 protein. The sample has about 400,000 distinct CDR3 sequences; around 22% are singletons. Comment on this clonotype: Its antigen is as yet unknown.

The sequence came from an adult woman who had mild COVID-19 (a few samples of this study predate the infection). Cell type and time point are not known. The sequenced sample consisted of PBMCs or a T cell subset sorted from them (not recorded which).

CDR3 sequence: CATSIGTGYSPLHF. In DNA form, the CDR3 reads TGTGCCACCAGCATCGGGACAGGGTATTCACCCCTCCACTTT. The V call is TRBV15, the J call TRBJ1-6, with 9 bases that match TRBD1. CDR3 length: 14 residues. Germline trimming cut 4 bases from V and 8 bases from J; bases unmatched to any gene: 3. In germline, CDR1 is LNHNV, CDR2 YYDKDF (reference sequence).